The present entry profiles one T cell receptor beta chain with its context. The CDR3 is 14 amino acids. Germline V gene lookup returns CDR1 SGDLS and CDR2 YYNGEE. V gave up 4 bases and J gave up 3 bases, with 11 bases separating them. Across under 25 US areas, participants ranged in age from roughly 18 to 89 years. This record comes from a study of blood T cell repertoires in COVID-19. Study context: Samples of COVID-19 (acute and convalescent) were obtained from the United States, Italy and Spain. Sample material is recorded as cDNA or gDNA derived from T cells, B-cell-depleted T cells, or PBMCs.

Authors' processing steps: From reference gene primer amplification, estimates of nucleated cell counts were derived. Assay used: immunoSEQ multiplex PCR; TCRdb lists only in-frame clones, some missing. That table gives V, J and clone size, and the DNA gave D and trimming. In the table there are a few hundred thousand clones, approximately 75% of which are singletons. The rearrangement uses TRBV9 and TRBJ1-5; D possibly corresponds to TRBD1 (6 bases). Sequencing was carried out using PBMCs or T cells enriched from blood (not recorded which). This clonotype was obtained from a man aged 35 to 55 who had recovered from COVID-19. The CDR3 reads CASSPSGDNQPQHF. The DNA for the CDR3 is TGTGCCAGCAGCCCATCAGGGGACAATCAGCCCCAGCATTTT. Filled out from reference TRBV9 and TRBJ1-5, the complete variable domain reads DSGVTQTPKHLITATGQRVTLRCSPRSGDLSVYWYQQSLDQGLQFLIQYYNGEERAKGNILERFSAQQFPDLHSELNLSSLELGDSALYFCASSPSGDNQPQHFGDGTRLSIL.